A selection of T cell receptor beta chains follows, all from one sample in a study of radiotherapy plus CTLA-4 blockade in lung cancer. Assay used: immunoSEQ multiplex PCR; TCRdb lists only in-frame clones, some missing. The table shows 120,000 or so clones, with just under 80% occurring only once. The input for sequencing was peripheral blood, taken from a patient treated with radiotherapy plus ipilimumab. These receptor sequences come from a human donor with non-small cell lung cancer who had a partial response to radiotherapy plus ipilimumab. CDR3s include the opening cysteine and the closing phenylalanine or tryptophan. Each record gives: V gene, D gene, J gene, clone size, CDR3 DNA, CDR3 protein. D genes are given only for firm matches. Only part of the rows carry a size: once, few, many, or a class if the clone is expanded.

V: TRBV19; D: NA; J: TRBJ2-6; size: once; DNA: TGTGCCAGTAGTACGGACAGCTCTGGGGCCAACGTCCTGACTTTC; CDR3: CASSTDSSGANVLTF
V: TRBV6-1; D: TRBD2; J: TRBJ2-3; size: NA; DNA: TGTGCCAGCAGTGAAGGAGCGGGGCTTGGCACAGATACGCAGTATTTT; CDR3: CASSEGAGLGTDTQYF
V: TRBV6-6; D: NA; J: TRBJ1-2; size: NA; DNA: TGTGCCAGCAGTTACTCGGGACACAGCTATGGCTACACCTTC; CDR3: CASSYSGHSYGYTF
V: TRBV7-7; D: TRBD2; J: TRBJ2-1; size: NA; DNA: TGTGCTAGCAGCTTAGTACTAGCGGGAGGTGAGCAGTTCTTC; CDR3: CASSLVLAGGEQFF
V: TRBV5-4; D: TRBD1; J: TRBJ1-2; size: NA; DNA: TGTGCCAGCAGCGCGGGACAGGGGGAAGTTGGCTACACCTTC; CDR3: CASSAGQGEVGYTF
V: TRBV9; D: NA; J: TRBJ2-1; size: NA; DNA: TGTGCCAGCAGCCCGGCGGTAGCGTCTTACAATGAGCAGTTCTTC; CDR3: CASSPAVASYNEQFF
V: TRBV11-3; D: NA; J: TRBJ2-1; size: NA; DNA: TGTGCCAGCAGCTTAGACGCTAGCTCCTACAATGAGCAGTTCTTC; CDR3: CASSLDASSYNEQFF
V: TRBV7-9; D: TRBD2; J: TRBJ2-2; size: NA; DNA: TGTGCCAGCAGCTTAACTAGCGGAACCGGGGAGCTGTTTTTT; CDR3: CASSLTSGTGELFF
V: TRBV9; D: NA; J: TRBJ1-4; size: NA; DNA: TGTGCCAGCAGCGTAGGGCGGGCAAATGAAAAACTGTTTTTT; CDR3: CASSVGRANEKLFF
V: TRBV2; D: TRBD1; J: TRBJ1-2; size: few; DNA: TGTGCCAGCAGTCAAAGACGGGACAGTGGTATCTATGGCTACACCTTC; CDR3: CASSQRRDSGIYGYTF
V: TRBV2; D: NA; J: TRBJ1-5; size: NA; DNA: TGTGCCAGCAGTGTTGGGGCGCCGGCACAGGCCCAGCATTTT; CDR3: CASSVGAPAQAQHF
V: TRBV28; D: TRBD1; J: TRBJ1-1; size: NA; DNA: TGTGCCAGCCAGACGGTCGACAGGGGAATGAACACTGAAGCTTTCTTT; CDR3: CASQTVDRGMNTEAFF
V: TRBV19; D: TRBD2; J: TRBJ2-3; size: NA; DNA: TGTGCCAGTAGTTCGGGACTAAGTTATACGCAGTATTTT; CDR3: CASSSGLSYTQYF
V: TRBV7-2; D: NA; J: TRBJ1-2; size: NA; DNA: TGTGCCAGCAGCTCACAAAACAGGGAGTATGGCTACACCTTC; CDR3: CASSSQNREYGYTF
V: TRBV27; D: TRBD2; J: TRBJ2-1; size: NA; DNA: TGTGCCAGCAGTCCAGCTAGCGGACCCTCCTACAATGAGCAGTTCTTC; CDR3: CASSPASGPSYNEQFF
V: TRBV4-2; D: TRBD1; J: TRBJ1-3; size: NA; DNA: TGTGCCAGCACTCTCGGGCAGGGGGGTTCTGGAAACACCATATATTTT; CDR3: CASTLGQGGSGNTIYF
V: TRBV5-5; D: TRBD1; J: TRBJ2-7; size: NA; DNA: TGTGCCAGCAGCCCTCCGGGACAGGGGTTTAGGTACGAGCAGTACTTC; CDR3: CASSPPGQGFRYEQYF
V: TRBV5-1; D: NA; J: TRBJ2-1; size: NA; DNA: TGCGCCAGCAGCCTACCGCTGGGGGGAACTGAGCAGTTCTTC; CDR3: CASSLPLGGTEQFF
V: TRBV6-5; D: TRBD1; J: TRBJ1-1; size: NA; DNA: TGTGCCAGCAGTTCAAAAGCAGGGGGGAACACTGAAGCTTTCTTT; CDR3: CASSSKAGGNTEAFF
V: TRBV6-5; D: NA; J: TRBJ2-5; size: NA; DNA: TGTGCCAGCATTCCAGACGGGAAAGAGACCCAGTACTTC; CDR3: CASIPDGKETQYF
V: TRBV2; D: TRBD2; J: TRBJ2-1; size: NA; DNA: TGTGCCAGCAGCGATACTTACGGGAGGATAAACAATGAGCAGTTCTTC; CDR3: CASSDTYGRINNEQFF
V: TRBV28; D: TRBD1; J: TRBJ1-5; size: NA; DNA: TGTGCCAGCAGTGTCCCGGGACAGGGATTCGGTCAGCCCCAGCATTTT; CDR3: CASSVPGQGFGQPQHF
V: TRBV28; D: NA; J: TRBJ2-5; size: once; DNA: TGTGCCAGCCAACCTCAAACCGGGTCCCAAGAGACCCAGTACTTC; CDR3: CASQPQTGSQETQYF
V: TRBV7-9; D: TRBD1; J: TRBJ1-1; size: once; DNA: TGTGCCAGCAGCTTAGGGCAGGGGGAGAACACTGAAGCTTTCTTT; CDR3: CASSLGQGENTEAFF
V: TRBV5-1; D: TRBD2; J: TRBJ2-1; size: NA; DNA: TGCGCCAGCAGCCGCTTGAGCGGGAGCTACAATGAGCAGTTCTTC; CDR3: CASSRLSGSYNEQFF
V: TRBV5-3; D: TRBD1; J: TRBJ1-5; size: NA; DNA: TGTGCCAGAAGCTCACAGGGGGAAGATCAGCCCCAGCATTTT; CDR3: CARSSQGEDQPQHF
V: TRBV2; D: NA; J: TRBJ2-2; size: NA; DNA: TGTGCCAGCAGGTTAGAGGACACCGGGGAGCTGTTTTTT; CDR3: CASRLEDTGELFF
V: TRBV4-1; D: TRBD1; J: TRBJ1-4; size: NA; DNA: TGCGCCAGCAGCCAAGATATTTGGACGGGACAGGAAAATGAAAAACTGTTTTTT; CDR3: CASSQDIWTGQENEKLFF
V: TRBV27; D: TRBD1; J: TRBJ2-7; size: NA; DNA: TGTGCCAGCAGTCCGGACAGGGCTGGGTACGAGCAGTACTTC; CDR3: CASSPDRAGYEQYF
V: TRBV5-1; D: NA; J: TRBJ2-5; size: NA; DNA: TGCGCCAGCAGCTCTGGACAGCAAGAGACCCAGTACTTC; CDR3: CASSSGQQETQYF
V: TRBV19; D: NA; J: TRBJ1-1; size: NA; DNA: TGTGCCAGTAGTACTGTGAGAAACACTGAAGCTTTCTTT; CDR3: CASSTVRNTEAFF
V: TRBV19; D: NA; J: TRBJ2-2; size: NA; DNA: TGTGCCAGTAGTTCAGCGTACACCGGGGAGCTGTTTTTT; CDR3: CASSSAYTGELFF
V: TRBV7-9; D: NA; J: TRBJ1-1; size: NA; DNA: TGTGCCAGCAGCTTAGAGCGGACGGCGAACACTGAAGCTTTCTTT; CDR3: CASSLERTANTEAFF
V: TRBV28; D: NA; J: TRBJ1-2; size: NA; DNA: TGTGCCAGCGGCTCTAACTATGGCTACACCTTC; CDR3: CASGSNYGYTF
V: TRBV5-4; D: NA; J: TRBJ2-5; size: NA; DNA: TGTGCCAGCAGCTTGGCCCGAGGAGGGTCGGGAGAGACCCAGTACTTC; CDR3: CASSLARGGSGETQYF
V: TRBV27; D: NA; J: TRBJ2-1; size: NA; DNA: TGTGCCAGCAGTTTAAGGCCCGGGAAGCAGTTCTTC; CDR3: CASSLRPGKQFF
V: TRBV5-1; D: TRBD2; J: TRBJ2-5; size: once; DNA: TGCGCCAGCAGCTTCGGGGGGGAAGAGACCCAGTACTTC; CDR3: CASSFGGEETQYF
V: TRBV7-9; D: TRBD1; J: TRBJ2-5; size: once; DNA: TGTGCCAGCAGCTTTTACAGGGGGCCGGTAGAGACCCAGTACTTC; CDR3: CASSFYRGPVETQYF
V: TRBV10-3; D: NA; J: TRBJ2-7; size: few; DNA: TGTGCCATCAGTGAGTCTGCAGGGAAAGCCTACGAGCAGTACTTC; CDR3: CAISESAGKAYEQYF
V: TRBV6-1; D: TRBD1; J: TRBJ1-3; size: NA; DNA: TGTGCCAGCAGTGCGCGGACAGGGTACTCTGGAAACACCATATATTTT; CDR3: CASSARTGYSGNTIYF